Listed below are T cell receptor beta chains from one sample, sequenced in a study of blood T cell repertoires in COVID-19. This table comes from immunoSEQ multiplex PCR, and its TCRdb copy is limited to in-frame clones, with some not included. The sample lists about 45,000 clones, approximately 85% occurring once. Sequencing was performed on peripheral blood. The receptors derive from an elderly woman with acute or convalescent COVID-19. CDR3s include the opening cysteine and the closing phenylalanine or tryptophan. The order of the fields is D gene, CDR3 length, V gene, CDR3 protein. A D gene is named only where the DNA matches it firmly.

TRBD2	13	TRBV6-5	CASRPGGSYTQYF
NA	13	TRBV12-3/TRBV12-4	CASTPGRDEKLFF
NA	18	TRBV28	CASSPGWALSSGANVLTF
NA	18	TRBV3-1/TRBV3-2	CASSQGGWGVRPGETQYF
NA	14	TRBV18	CASSPGQSSYEQYF
TRBD2	16	TRBV24-1	CATGTSGTSRHNEQFF
NA	15	TRBV15	CATSRDSKPGNTIYF
NA	16	TRBV5-1	CASSLVSGVSYNEQFF
NA	16	TRBV5-4	CASSLDGAGAQETQYF
NA	15	TRBV6-6	CASSLTGLNTGELFF
NA	17	TRBV5-6	CASSLAGRGLYQETQYF
NA	13	TRBV19	CASNDRLHQPQHF
NA	13	TRBV21-1	CASIWDRDQPQHF
NA	16	TRBV19	CASSMWEGSSNQPQHF
TRBD2	15	TRBV5-1	CASSMALAGGNEQFF
TRBD2	17	TRBV2	CASSQGLAGVRQETQYF
NA	15	TRBV7-2	CASTLEQTNTGELFF
TRBD1	15	TRBV6-5	CASSYLDRAKSPLHF
NA	15	TRBV11-3	CASSLGTQGTGELFF
NA	14	TRBV7-2	CASSPGLSTDTQYF
TRBD1	13	TRBV6-5	CASMDRGLSGYTF
NA	13	TRBV30	CAWSVPARHEQFF
NA	13	TRBV6-6	CASSPMGSQGYTF
NA	14	TRBV18	CASTRETRNTEAFF
TRBD2	18	TRBV19	CASRGAWWLAGETGELFF
TRBD1	15	TRBV27	CASSFLRTGVEKLFF
TRBD1	14	TRBV6-5	CASSPRGRGQPQHF
TRBD1	12	TRBV10-3	CAITSTGVGAFF
TRBD1	14	TRBV3-1/TRBV3-2	CASSLGTGHSPLHF
NA	11	TRBV18	CASSQQNAAIF
TRBD1	15	TRBV19	CASSTGTGGYTEAFF
NA	15	TRBV7-6	CASSLTEGANTEAFF
TRBD2	15	TRBV19	CASSIDPLAGGSQFF
NA	15	TRBV6-5	CASSYQQACTDTQYF
TRBD2	14	TRBV3-1/TRBV3-2	CASSTSGRTYEQYF
NA	14	TRBV6-6	CASWGRGVSEKLFF
NA	13	TRBV4-1	CASSQAQRLEQYF
TRBD1	14	TRBV27	CASSLLQGAYEQYF
TRBD1	16	TRBV27	CASSSNRGRGSYGYTF
NA	16	TRBV4-2	CASSQDPTGLNEKLFF
NA	14	TRBV4-2	CASSPGGGSYEQYF
TRBD1	14	TRBV24-1	CATSGAGTENIQYF
TRBD1	16	TRBV6-1	CASSEATGGSGNTIYF
NA	18	TRBV7-9	CASSRPTEGGDAADTQYF
TRBD2	17	TRBV16	CASSQLRVAGVTDTQYF
NA	13	TRBV25-1	CASSRLSTDIQYF
TRBD1	15	TRBV27	CASSLEGADNYGYTF
NA	13	TRBV18	CASSQGVDTEAFF
TRBD2	15	TRBV2	CASSGLAATSYEQYF
NA	12	TRBV28	CASSPVMSAQYF
TRBD2	16	TRBV3-1/TRBV3-2	CASSYDPGLAIGEQYF
NA	15	TRBV5-1	CASSLDGQGQSQQYF
NA	15	TRBV10-3	CATVRTVIGATEAFF
TRBD1	15	TRBV28	CASSQPGQSPREQYF
TRBD1	15	TRBV4-1	CASSQGDRGPYEQYF
NA	18	TRBV7-9	CASSARTGRGPMRETQYF
NA	12	TRBV28	CASTSSGDTQYF
NA	14	TRBV19	CASSIRGGATEAFF
TRBD1	15	TRBV5-1	CASSPGQDLNEKLFF
TRBD1	15	TRBV5-1	CASSLGQARTDTQYF